This is a list of T cell receptor beta chains from one sample in a study of cytomegalovirus exposure and HLA in healthy donors. Measured with immunoSEQ multiplex PCR; TCRdb has only the in-frame clones, and not every one. The data hold approximately 260,000 clones, with 84% observed a single time. Material for sequencing was PBMCs. These receptors all come from a woman aged 40-49 years in good health and CMV-seropositive. CDR3s include the opening cysteine and the closing phenylalanine or tryptophan. Fields, in order: clone size, J gene, V gene, CDR3 length, D gene, CDR3 protein, CDR3 DNA. The D gene is left open where the match is weak. Rows may omit the clone size; those that give it use once, few, many or a size class.

few | TRBJ2-5 | TRBV7-9 | 12 | . | CASSFSGETQYF | TGTGCCAGCAGCTTTAGTGGTGAGACCCAGTACTTC
few | TRBJ2-7 | TRBV27 | 12 | TRBD2 | CASGTSGSLRYF | TGTGCCAGCGGGACTAGCGGGAGTTTGAGGTACTTC
. | TRBJ2-3 | TRBV29-1 | 13 | . | CSVRVGVTDTQYF | TGCAGCGTTCGAGTGGGAGTCACAGATACGCAGTATTTT
. | TRBJ2-2 | TRBV27 | 15 | . | CASRGTYTNTGELFF | TGTGCCAGCAGGGGGACTTATACGAACACCGGGGAGCTGTTTTTT
once | TRBJ1-4 | TRBV4-3 | 13 | . | CASSQDRAEKLFF | TGCGCCAGCAGCCAAGACAGGGCTGAAAAACTGTTTTTT
. | TRBJ1-5 | TRBV28 | 15 | . | CASRHGTPSNQPQHF | TGTGCCAGCAGACATGGGACACCTAGCAATCAGCCCCAGCATTTT
. | TRBJ2-7 | TRBV18 | 15 | TRBD2 | CASSPGTSGLGEQYF | TGTGCCAGCTCCCCCGGGACTAGCGGTTTGGGCGAGCAGTACTTC
. | TRBJ2-1 | TRBV15 | 17 | . | CATSRDPGAHGYNEQFF | TGTGCCACCAGCAGAGATCCAGGTGCGCACGGATACAATGAGCAGTTCTTC
. | TRBJ2-2 | TRBV4-2 | 17 | TRBD1 | CASSQDPGQGDTGELFF | TGTGCCAGCAGCCAAGATCCGGGACAGGGGGACACCGGGGAGCTGTTTTTT
. | TRBJ2-7 | TRBV5-1 | 13 | . | CASSLAGLGEQYF | TGCGCCAGCAGCCTGGCAGGGTTGGGCGAGCAGTACTTC